This T cell receptor beta chain was captured by sequencing in a study of chemoradiotherapy in HPV16-positive cancers. CDR1 and CDR2 from the germline V gene are SQVTM and ANQGSEA. V was shortened by 6 bases and J by 0 bases, with 8 bases between the two germline ends. The CDR3 has 13 amino acids. Some clones are missing from TCRdb's copy, which holds only in-frame ones; the method was immunoSEQ multiplex PCR. Of 25,000 to 30,000 clones in the sample, approximately 80% were seen once. This sequence was found in a human donor with HPV-associated anogenital cancer. This material consisted of blood, taken from a patient who underwent chemoradiotherapy. This chain uses TRBV29-1 with TRBJ2-2; no clear D gene. In nucleotides, the CDR3 is TGCAGCGTCACGAGTTCGAACACCGGGGAGCTGTTTTTT. Encoded protein: CSVTSSNTGELFF.